These 31 T cell receptor beta chains came from one sample sequenced in a study of cytomegalovirus exposure and HLA in healthy donors. Use of 60 Vbeta and 13 Jbeta primers characterized the PCR. Assay: immunoSEQ multiplex PCR; the TCRdb copy retains only in-frame clones and omits some. The sample has about 130,000 clones; around 80% are singletons. Sequencing input: PBMCs. The receptors derive from a woman in her 40s in good health and CMV-seronegative.

This clone was detected once. The rearrangement links TRBV5-4 to TRBJ2-2; D is perhaps TRBD2 (6 bases). V lost 3 bases to trimming and J lost 5 bases, with 17 bases between them. This CDR3 is 16 amino acids long. The germline V gene has CDR1 SGHNT and CDR2 YYREEE (reference sequence). CDR3 residues: CASSSWSGSETGELFF. CDR3 DNA: TGTGCCAGCAGCTCGTGGTCCGGGAGTGAAACCGGGGAGCTGTTTTTT. Complete variable domain (other parts from reference TRBV5-4 and TRBJ2-2): ETGVTQSPTHLIKTRGQQVTLRCSSQSGHNTVSWYQQALGQGPQFIFQYYREEENGRGNFPPRFSGLQFPNYSSELNVNALELDDSALYLCASSSWSGSETGELFFGEGSRLTVL.

The J gene is TRBJ2-3, the V gene TRBV10-3; 9 bases are shared with TRBD1. Germline trimming cut 5 bases from V and 6 bases from J; bases unmatched to any gene: 9. The CDR3 loop spans 15 amino acids. The germline V gene has CDR1 ENHRY and CDR2 SYGVKD. CDR3 nucleotide sequence: TGTGCCATCAGTATTTTACAGGGGGCTGGGGATACGCAGTATTTT. Protein sequence: CAISILQGAGDTQYF.

This clone is a singleton in its sample. This chain uses TRBV11-2 with TRBJ1-2; TRBD1 matches 9 bases. The CDR3 loop spans 14 amino acids. Germline CDR1 SGHAT, CDR2 FQNNGV. The J segment lost 6 bases and the V segment lost 4 bases, leaving 6 bases of the junction unmatched. As DNA, the CDR3 is TGTGCCAGCAGCTCCCCACAGGGGGCGGATGGCTACACCTTC. As protein: CASSSPQGADGYTF.

This clone was picked up a small number of times. The V gene is TRBV7-9, the J gene TRBJ2-7, with 8 bases identical to TRBD1. The J segment lost 2 bases and the V segment lost 3 bases, leaving 3 bases of the junction unmatched. Germline lookup yields CDR1 SEHNR and CDR2 FQNEAQ (reference sequence). CDR3 size: 14 residues. The CDR3 loop is CASSFGTGTYEQYF. CDR3 DNA: TGTGCCAGCAGCTTCGGGACAGGTACCTACGAGCAGTACTTC.

V usage is TRBV18 and J usage is TRBJ1-5; 7 nucleotides match TRBD1. Per germline, CDR1 KGHSH and CDR2 LQKENI. Trimming removed 3 bases from V and 7 bases from J; junction bases left unmatched: 12. The CDR3 is 16 residues long. For the CDR3, the DNA is TGTGCCAGCTCACCTTCTGGAACAGGGGACAGCCAGCCCCAGCATTTT. This gives the protein CASSPSGTGDSQPQHF.

This clone appeared a few times. J is TRBJ2-1 and V is TRBV28; 8 nucleotides line up with TRBD2. The CDR3 totals 15 residues. J was trimmed by 2 bases and V by 6 bases; bases with no gene match: 6. Germline lookup yields CDR1 MDHEN and CDR2 SYDVKM. The CDR3 here is CASRKAGAAYNEQFF. For the CDR3, the DNA is TGTGCCAGCAGGAAAGCGGGAGCGGCCTACAATGAGCAGTTCTTC.

This sequence joins TRBV5-6 and TRBJ2-5, with 7 bases matching TRBD1. Germline V lookup: CDR1 SGHDT, CDR2 YYEEEE. This CDR3 region has 13 residues. The V segment lost 3 bases and the J segment 6 bases; nucleotides outside the gene matches: 5. The CDR3 nucleotides are TGTGCCAGCAGCTACGGACAGGCGAAGACCCAGTACTTC. Residues: CASSYGQAKTQYF.

The V gene is TRBV6-1, the J gene TRBJ2-7; 10 bases are shared with TRBD1. This CDR3 has 17 amino acids. V dropped 3 bases and J dropped 4; count of bases not matched to a gene: 12. Germline-derived CDR1 and CDR2 are MNHNS and SASEGT. The CDR3 DNA sequence: TGTGCCAGCAGTGAGCAGTTTGGGGACAGGGGTGAGTACGAGCAGTACTTC. Translating gives CASSEQFGDRGEYEQYF.

This clone was detected only a few times. This sequence joins TRBV2 and TRBJ2-7; 10 positions agree with TRBD1. The germline CDR1 and CDR2 sequences are SNHLY and FYNNEI. The CDR3 covers 15 residues. Trimming at V came to 0 bases and at J to 3 bases, leaving 2 bases not matched to a gene. The CDR3 nucleotides are TGTGCCAGCAGTGAAGCGGGACAGGGGCTCTACGAGCAGTACTTC. Its protein is CASSEAGQGLYEQYF.

The chain links TRBV29-1 to TRBJ1-1, with D hard to call. This CDR3 is built from 10 residues. Germline V gives CDR1 SQVTM, CDR2 ANQGSEA. V lost 5 bases and J lost 4, with 5 bases in between. CDR3 bases: TGCAGCGTTTTCTCCACTGAAGCTTTCTTT. Its protein product is CSVFSTEAFF.

The chain couples TRBV6-1 to TRBJ2-1; the match to TRBD1 covers 7 bases. V was pared by 3 bases and J by 0 bases, with 5 bases of the junction left unmatched. This CDR3 is built from 16 residues. Germline values: CDR1 MNHNS, CDR2 SASEGT. The CDR3 region is CASSDRGQSSYNEQFF. The CDR3 DNA reads TGTGCCAGCAGTGACCGGGGACAGAGCTCCTACAATGAGCAGTTCTTC.

The rearrangement links TRBV11-3 to TRBJ2-1, with 8 bases matching TRBD2. The ends lost 2 bases at V and 8 bases at J; junction bases unmatched: 5. CDR3 length equals 14 residues. Germline-derived CDR1 and CDR2 are SGHNT and YENEEA. CDR3 DNA sequence: TGTGCCAGCAGCTTAAAGCGGGGGTCGTATGAGCAGTTCTTC. Its protein product is CASSLKRGSYEQFF.

CDR3 residues: CASSQERLAGGPRTDTQYF. The DNA for the CDR3 is TGTGCCAGCAGCCAAGAAAGGCTAGCGGGAGGGCCGCGCACAGATACGCAGTATTTT. V is TRBV4-2 and J is TRBJ2-3, with 12 bases identical to TRBD2. This CDR3 comprises 19 residues. The germline V gene encodes CDR1 LGHNA and CDR2 YNFKEQ. J gave up 1 base and V 0 bases, and 8 bases lay outside the gene matches.

V usage is TRBV11-2 and J usage is TRBJ2-3; the match to TRBD2 covers 8 bases. This CDR3 contains 16 residues. The junction had 7 bases not matched to a gene; V was cut back by 3 bases and J by 2 bases. Per germline, CDR1 SGHAT and CDR2 FQNNGV. The CDR3 DNA is TGTGCCAGCAGCTTCCGGGTAGCGGGACCCACAGATACGCAGTATTTT. It specifies CASSFRVAGPTDTQYF.

The chain carries TRBV28 and TRBJ1-1; D uncertain. The V and J ends lost 1 base and 3 bases respectively, with 9 bases between them. This CDR3 is built from 14 residues. The germline V gene has CDR1 MDHEN and CDR2 SYDVKM. In DNA form, the CDR3 reads TGTGCCAGCAGTTTATTCAGTTCTTACACTGAAGCTTTCTTT. This translates into CASSLFSSYTEAFF.

The V and J genes are TRBV6-1 and TRBJ2-5, with 8 bases identical to TRBD2. J lost 5 bases, V lost 2 bases, and 4 bases had no gene match. The germline CDR1 and CDR2 sequences are MNHNS and SASEGT. This CDR3 spans 14 amino acids. The CDR3 sequence: CASSEREGRETQYF. In DNA form, the CDR3 reads TGTGCCAGCAGTGAACGGGAGGGGAGGGAGACCCAGTACTTC.

The gene calls are TRBV5-6 and TRBJ2-1, with D tentatively TRBD1 (6 bases). CDR3 length: 14 amino acids. The ends were cut back, 0 bases at V and 7 bases at J, with 11 bases in the middle. CDR1 is SGHDT, CDR2 YYEEEE, per germline. The CDR3 sequence: CASSLANRANEQFF. For the CDR3, the DNA is TGTGCCAGCAGCTTGGCCAACAGGGCGAATGAGCAGTTCTTC.

V usage is TRBV28 and J usage is TRBJ1-1; D is unclear. In germline, CDR1 is MDHEN, CDR2 SYDVKM. Trimming removed 3 bases at V and 1 base at J, with 6 bases between. The CDR3 consists of 13 residues. The DNA of the CDR3 is TGTGCCAGCAGTTTCCCCGGGAACACTGAAGCTTTCTTT. As protein: CASSFPGNTEAFF.

This chain uses TRBV7-3 with TRBJ1-1; no reliable D call. V shed 2 bases and J shed 1 base, with 8 bases lying between them. The CDR3 contains 14 residues. Looked up from germline, CDR1 is SGHTA and CDR2 is FQGTGA. In nucleotides, the CDR3 is TGTGCCAGCAGCTTAGCGGGAGGGAACACTGAAGCTTTCTTT. This encodes CASSLAGGNTEAFF.

This clone was found once. V is TRBV30 and J is TRBJ1-1; the D gene is possibly TRBD1 (5 bases). The CDR3 extends over 14 amino acids. The germline V and J ends were trimmed by 3 bases and 0 bases, with 11 bases remaining between them. From germline, CDR1 is GTSNPN and CDR2 SVGIG (reference sequence). CDR3 in amino acids: CAWSPGQVNTEAFF. Here the CDR3 DNA reads TGTGCCTGGAGCCCAGGACAAGTGAACACTGAAGCTTTCTTT. The full variable domain, its missing parts supplied by reference TRBV30 and TRBJ1-1, is SQTIHQWPATLVQPVGSPLSLECTVEGTSNPNLYWYRQAAGRGLQLLFYSVGIGQISSEVPQNLSASRPQDRQFILSSKKLLLSDSGFYLCAWSPGQVNTEAFFGQGTRLTVV.

The chain couples TRBV9 to TRBJ2-5; 10 bases match TRBD2. The trim removed 9 bases at V and 4 bases at J, leaving 18 bases unmatched. CDR1 and CDR2 (germline): SGDLS, YYNGEE. The CDR3 extends over 17 amino acids. CDR3 sequence reads: CATSNWASGRRGETQYF. The CDR3 DNA sequence: TGTGCCACCTCCAACTGGGCTAGCGGGAGAAGAGGAGAGACCCAGTACTTC.

The sample holds one count of this clone. This chain joins TRBV6-5 and TRBJ1-5, with D unclear. CDR3 length equals 12 residues. Trimming shortened V by 2 bases and J by 6 bases, and 5 bases separated the two germline ends. The germline V gene has CDR1 MNHEY and CDR2 SVGAGI. CDR3 in amino acids: CASSYGTQPQHF. Here the CDR3 DNA reads TGTGCCAGCAGTTACGGCACTCAGCCCCAGCATTTT.

The genes are TRBV5-1 and TRBJ1-1, with D maybe TRBD1 (6 bases). The V gene lost 6 bases and the J gene lost 6 bases, with 18 bases spanning the gap. The length of the CDR3 is 14 residues. Germline V gives CDR1 SGHRS, CDR2 YFSETQ. CDR3 in amino acids: CASTSRGGASEAFF. The DNA for the CDR3 is TGCGCCAGCACCTCCCGAGGGGGGGCGTCTGAAGCTTTCTTT.

There are a few counts of this clone. The rearrangement uses TRBV6-1 and TRBJ1-1; a weak D match, TRBD1 (6 bases). The CDR3 contains 13 residues. The V and J ends lost 8 bases and 4 bases respectively, with 14 bases between them. Germline CDR1 reads MNHNS; CDR2 reads SASEGT. DNA for the CDR3: TGTGCCAGCGACAAAGGGGGTAGCACTGAAGCTTTCTTT. This encodes CASDKGGSTEAFF.

J is TRBJ2-7 and V is TRBV19; TRBD2 aligns across 8 bases. With V trimmed by 4 bases and J by 6 bases, 5 bases remained unmatched. The CDR3 covers 13 residues. Per the germline V gene, CDR1 is LNHDA and CDR2 is SQIVND (reference sequence). The CDR3 here is CASSKGLVGEQYF. CDR3 sequence (DNA): TGTGCCAGTAGTAAGGGACTAGTAGGCGAGCAGTACTTC.

Comments on this clone: The same CDR3 is also encoded by other DNA sequences in this sample. The chain combines TRBV5-1 with TRBJ2-1, with D possibly being TRBD2 (6 bases). V shed 7 bases and J shed 1 base, with 12 bases lying between them. The CDR3 extends over 14 amino acids. The V gene's germline CDR1 is SGHRS and CDR2 YFSETQ. The CDR3 DNA sequence: TGCGCCAGCGATCCCGGGGGATCCTACAATGAGCAGTTCTTC. Protein product: CASDPGGSYNEQFF.

This chain joins TRBV10-3 and TRBJ1-1; D remains ambiguous. The V end lost 4 bases, the J end lost 7 bases, and 10 bases lay between the germline ends. The CDR3 has 12 amino acids. Germline V CDR1 and CDR2: ENHRY, SYGVKD. The CDR3 is CAISGGGGEAFF. CDR3 bases: TGTGCCATCAGTGGGGGAGGTGGTGAAGCTTTCTTT.

This clone showed up just once. J is TRBJ2-1 and V is TRBV13; D unresolved. V gave up 1 base and J gave up 8 bases, with 6 bases separating them. The CDR3 contains 12 residues. Germline values: CDR1 PRHDT, CDR2 FYEKMQ (reference sequence). The CDR3 DNA reads TGTGCCAGCAGCTTAGTTAGAGATGAGCAGTTCTTC. It yields the protein CASSLVRDEQFF.

The J gene is TRBJ2-7, the V gene TRBV5-1; D unclear. This CDR3 is built from 17 residues. Germline CDR1 reads SGHRS; CDR2 reads YFSETQ. Trimming took 0 bases from V and 5 from J, leaving 21 bases between them. CDR3 bases: TGCGCCAGCAGCTTGGTGGTTGGTATGGGCCCCAGGAACGAGCAGTACTTC. This sequence encodes CASSLVVGMGPRNEQYF.

A few counts support this clone. The chain joins TRBV7-9 to TRBJ1-2, with D unclear. V was pared by 4 bases and J by 2 bases, with 17 bases between. Germline lookup yields CDR1 SEHNR and CDR2 FQNEAQ (reference sequence). The CDR3 totals 16 residues. CDR3 sequence (DNA): TGTGCCAGCAGCTCCCCGGGCGGCGGAGGAAACTATGGCTACACCTTC. It encodes CASSSPGGGGNYGYTF.

This chain links TRBV18 with TRBJ2-7, with TRBD2 as a possible D gene (5 bases). The germline V gene encodes CDR1 KGHSH and CDR2 LQKENI. This CDR3 has 15 amino acids. V dropped 3 bases and J dropped 4 bases, with 16 bases sitting between them. CDR3 in DNA: TGTGCCAGCTCACCCAGGTCCGGGAATGAGTACGAGCAGTACTTC. Its protein product is CASSPRSGNEYEQYF.